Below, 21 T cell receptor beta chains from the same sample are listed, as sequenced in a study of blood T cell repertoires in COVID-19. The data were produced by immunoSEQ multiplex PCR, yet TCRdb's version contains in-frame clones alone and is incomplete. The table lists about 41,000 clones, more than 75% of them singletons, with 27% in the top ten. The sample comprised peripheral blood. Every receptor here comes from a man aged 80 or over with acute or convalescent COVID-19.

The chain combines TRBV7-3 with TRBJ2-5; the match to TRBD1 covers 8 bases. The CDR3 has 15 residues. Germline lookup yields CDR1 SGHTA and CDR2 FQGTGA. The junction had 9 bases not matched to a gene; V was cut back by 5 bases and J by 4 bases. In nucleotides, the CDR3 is TGTGCCAGCAGCGCACTCGGACAGGGTGGAGAGACCCAGTACTTC. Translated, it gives CASSALGQGGETQYF.

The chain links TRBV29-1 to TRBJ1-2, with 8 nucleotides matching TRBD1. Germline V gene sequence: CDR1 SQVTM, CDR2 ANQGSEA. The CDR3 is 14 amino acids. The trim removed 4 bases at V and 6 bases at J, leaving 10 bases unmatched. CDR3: CSVGDGQGRNGYTF. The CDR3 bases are TGCAGCGTTGGAGACGGACAGGGAAGGAATGGCTACACCTTC.

CDR3 residues: CASKRHTSNQPQHF. CDR3 nucleotide sequence: TGTGCCAGCAAGCGGCACACCAGCAATCAGCCCCAGCATTTT. This chain uses TRBV28 with TRBJ1-5; D is uncertain. V shed 7 bases and J shed 1 base, with 11 bases lying between them. Germline CDR1 is MDHEN and CDR2 is SYDVKM. The CDR3 spans 14 residues.

The CDR3 DNA is TGTGCCAGTAGCCTCCCGGGACAGGGAACCGCGAAGTATGGCTACACCTTC. It encodes CASSLPGQGTAKYGYTF. The J gene is TRBJ1-2, the V gene TRBV19; 9 bases match TRBD1. Germline V CDR1 and CDR2: LNHDA, SQIVND (reference sequence). Trimming cost V 6 bases and J 5 bases; bases outside gene matches: 16. The CDR3 sequence is 17 residues long.

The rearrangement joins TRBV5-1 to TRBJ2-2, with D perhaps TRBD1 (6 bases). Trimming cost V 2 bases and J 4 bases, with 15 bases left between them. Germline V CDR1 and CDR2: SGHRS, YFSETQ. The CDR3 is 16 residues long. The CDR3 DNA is TGCGCCAGCAGCTTCGGGACACTCAGCAGCACCGGGGAGCTGTTTTTT. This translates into CASSFGTLSSTGELFF.

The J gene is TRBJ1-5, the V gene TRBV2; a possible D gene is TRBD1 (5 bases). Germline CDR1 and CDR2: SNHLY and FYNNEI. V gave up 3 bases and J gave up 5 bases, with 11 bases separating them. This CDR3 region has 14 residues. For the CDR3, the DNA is TGTGCCAGCAGTGATGTACAGGCCGATCAGCCCCAGCATTTT. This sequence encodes CASSDVQADQPQHF.

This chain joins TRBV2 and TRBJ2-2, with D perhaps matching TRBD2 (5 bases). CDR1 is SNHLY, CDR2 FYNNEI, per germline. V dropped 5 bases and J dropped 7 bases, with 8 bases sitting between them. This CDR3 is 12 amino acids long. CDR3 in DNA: TGTGCCAGCAGTACGGAGGTCGGGGAGCTGTTTTTT. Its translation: CASSTEVGELFF.

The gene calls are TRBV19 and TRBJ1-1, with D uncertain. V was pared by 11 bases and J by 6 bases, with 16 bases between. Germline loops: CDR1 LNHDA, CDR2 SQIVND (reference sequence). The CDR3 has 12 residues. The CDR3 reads CAAGGFVAEAFF. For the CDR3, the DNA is TGTGCCGCCGGAGGATTCGTGGCTGAAGCTTTCTTT.

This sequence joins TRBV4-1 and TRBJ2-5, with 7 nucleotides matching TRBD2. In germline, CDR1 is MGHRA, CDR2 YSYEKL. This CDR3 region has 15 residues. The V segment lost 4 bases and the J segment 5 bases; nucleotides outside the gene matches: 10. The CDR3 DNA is TGCGCCAGCAGCCTAGGGTCTCTCGGGGGGGAGACCCAGTACTTC. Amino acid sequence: CASSLGSLGGETQYF.

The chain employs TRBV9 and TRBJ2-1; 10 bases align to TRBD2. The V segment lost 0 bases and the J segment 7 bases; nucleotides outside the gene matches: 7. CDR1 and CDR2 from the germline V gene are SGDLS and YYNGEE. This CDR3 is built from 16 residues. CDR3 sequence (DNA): TGTGCCAGCAGCGTAGCCGGGGGGACTAGCGCTAATGAGCAGTTCTTC. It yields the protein CASSVAGGTSANEQFF.

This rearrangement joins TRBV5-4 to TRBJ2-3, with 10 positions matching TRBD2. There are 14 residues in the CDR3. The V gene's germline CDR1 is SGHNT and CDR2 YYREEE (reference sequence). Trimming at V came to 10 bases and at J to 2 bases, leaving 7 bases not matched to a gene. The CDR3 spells CAARSGGVTDTQYF. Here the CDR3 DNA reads TGTGCCGCCCGGAGCGGGGGGGTCACAGATACGCAGTATTTT.

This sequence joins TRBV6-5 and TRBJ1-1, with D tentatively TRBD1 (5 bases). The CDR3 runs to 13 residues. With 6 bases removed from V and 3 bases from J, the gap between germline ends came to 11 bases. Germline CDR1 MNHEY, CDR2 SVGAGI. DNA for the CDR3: TGTGCCAGCAGGAGAGGAGGGGACACTGAAGCTTTCTTT. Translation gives CASRRGGDTEAFF.

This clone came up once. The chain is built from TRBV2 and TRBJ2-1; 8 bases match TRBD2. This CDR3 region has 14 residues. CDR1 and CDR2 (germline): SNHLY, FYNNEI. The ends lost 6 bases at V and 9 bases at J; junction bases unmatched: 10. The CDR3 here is CASSSGLGRGEQFF. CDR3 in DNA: TGTGCCAGCAGCTCGGGACTAGGACGAGGTGAGCAGTTCTTC.

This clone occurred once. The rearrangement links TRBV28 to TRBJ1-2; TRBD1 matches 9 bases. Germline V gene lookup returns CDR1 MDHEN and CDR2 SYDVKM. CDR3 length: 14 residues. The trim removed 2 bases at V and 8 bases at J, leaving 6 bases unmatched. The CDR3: CASSLPRQGGGYTF. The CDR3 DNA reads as TGTGCCAGCAGTTTACCGCGACAGGGGGGCGGCTACACCTTC.

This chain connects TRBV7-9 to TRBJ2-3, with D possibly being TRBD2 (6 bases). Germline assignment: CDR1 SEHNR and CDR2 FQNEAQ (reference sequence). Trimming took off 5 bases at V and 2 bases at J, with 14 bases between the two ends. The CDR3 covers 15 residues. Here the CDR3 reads CASSTFGGFTDTQYF. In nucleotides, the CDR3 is TGTGCCAGCAGCACTTTTGGGGGGTTCACAGATACGCAGTATTTT. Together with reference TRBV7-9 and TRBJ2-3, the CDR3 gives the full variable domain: DTGVSQNPRHKITKRGQNVTFRCDPISEHNRLYWYRQTLGQGPEFLTYFQNEAQLEKSRLLSDRFSAERPKGSFSTLEIQRTEQGDSAMYLCASSTFGGFTDTQYFGPGTRLTVL.

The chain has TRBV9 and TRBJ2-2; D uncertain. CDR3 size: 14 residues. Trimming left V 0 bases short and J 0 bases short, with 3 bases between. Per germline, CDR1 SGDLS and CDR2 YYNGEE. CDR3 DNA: TGTGCCAGCAGCGTAGTAACGAACACCGGGGAGCTGTTTTTT. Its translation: CASSVVTNTGELFF.

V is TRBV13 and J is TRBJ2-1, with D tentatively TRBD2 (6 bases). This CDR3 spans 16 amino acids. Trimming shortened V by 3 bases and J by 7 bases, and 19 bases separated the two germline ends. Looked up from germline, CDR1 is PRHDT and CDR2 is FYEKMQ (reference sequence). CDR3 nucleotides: TGTGCCAGCAGCTTCCTCCACCCGGGAGTAAGGAATGAGCAGTTCTTC. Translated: CASSFLHPGVRNEQFF.

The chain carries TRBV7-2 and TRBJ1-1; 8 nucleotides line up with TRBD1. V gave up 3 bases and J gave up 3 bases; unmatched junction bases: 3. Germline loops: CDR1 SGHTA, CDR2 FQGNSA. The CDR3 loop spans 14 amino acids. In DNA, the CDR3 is TGTGCCAGCAGCTTTGACAGGGGTGACACTGAAGCTTTCTTT. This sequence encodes CASSFDRGDTEAFF.

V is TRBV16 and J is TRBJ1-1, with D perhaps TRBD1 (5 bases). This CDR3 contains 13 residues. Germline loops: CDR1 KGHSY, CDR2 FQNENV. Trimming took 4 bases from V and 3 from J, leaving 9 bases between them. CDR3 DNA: TGTGCCAGCAGCCGAATACAGGACACTGAAGCTTTCTTT. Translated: CASSRIQDTEAFF. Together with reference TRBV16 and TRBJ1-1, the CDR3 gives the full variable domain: GEEVAQTPKHLVRGEGQKAKLYCAPIKGHSYVFWYQQVLKNEFKFLISFQNENVFDETGMPKERFSAKCLPNSPCSLEIQATKLEDSAVYFCASSRIQDTEAFFGQGTRLTVV.

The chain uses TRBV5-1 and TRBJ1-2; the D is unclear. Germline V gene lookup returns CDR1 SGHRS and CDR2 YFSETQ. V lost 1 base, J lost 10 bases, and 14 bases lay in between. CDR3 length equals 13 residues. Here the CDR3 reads CASSLFPEGDYTF. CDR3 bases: TGCGCCAGCAGCTTGTTCCCCGAGGGAGACTACACCTTC.

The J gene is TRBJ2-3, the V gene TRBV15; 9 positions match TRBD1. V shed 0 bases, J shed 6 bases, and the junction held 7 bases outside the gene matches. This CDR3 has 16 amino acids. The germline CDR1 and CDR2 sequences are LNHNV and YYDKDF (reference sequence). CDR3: CATSRDRGQGRDTQYF. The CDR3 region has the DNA TGTGCCACCAGCAGAGATAGGGGACAGGGTCGGGATACGCAGTATTTT.